Each of the 8 T cell receptor beta chains below was sequenced from the same sample in a study of T cell changes during pregnancy in multiple sclerosis. The repertoire was sequenced with immunoSEQ multiplex PCR; TCRdb's copy has only in-frame clones and lacks some. The sample contains 50,000 or so clones, approximately 90% of which appear only once. The specimen was CD8+ T cells from peripheral blood mononuclear cells, collected after pregnancy. The receptors shown here come from a female donor with multiple sclerosis, enrolled in a pregnancy study.

This chain uses TRBV7-9 with TRBJ2-5; D possibly corresponds to TRBD2 (6 bases). The CDR3 has 15 residues. The V gene lost 5 bases and the J gene lost 0 bases, with 13 bases spanning the gap. The V gene's germline CDR1 is SEHNR and CDR2 FQNEAQ (reference sequence). Here the CDR3 DNA reads TGTGCCAGCAGCCCAGGAACGGGGGACCAAGAGACCCAGTACTTC. Residues: CASSPGTGDQETQYF.

The chain is built from TRBV27 and TRBJ1-5, with D unclear. Germline-derived CDR1 and CDR2 are MNHEY and SMNVEV (reference sequence). CDR3 size: 15 residues. Trimming stripped 1 base from V and 2 bases from J, with 9 bases between. The CDR3 region has the DNA TGTGCCAGCAGTTTATTCCCGGGAGGCAATCAGCCCCAGCATTTT. This gives the protein CASSLFPGGNQPQHF.

This clone has a single count. This CDR3 is CASSFTGEQFF. The CDR3 bases are TGTGCCAGCAGTTTCACAGGGGAGCAGTTCTTC. The chain carries TRBV27 and TRBJ2-1; D perhaps matches TRBD1 (6 bases). Trimming stripped 3 bases from V and 10 bases from J, with 7 bases between. The germline gives CDR1 MNHEY, CDR2 SMNVEV (reference sequence). The CDR3 spans 11 residues.

In this sample, this clone turned up once. The genes are TRBV5-4 and TRBJ2-4; 12 positions match TRBD2. V trimming: 4 bases; J trimming: 8 bases; junction bases outside the gene matches: 10. Looked up from germline, CDR1 is SGHNT and CDR2 is YYREEE (reference sequence). This CDR3 is built from 16 residues. The CDR3 here is CASSPRTSGDLDIQYF. CDR3 sequence (DNA): TGTGCCAGCAGCCCTCGGACTAGCGGGGATCTGGACATTCAGTACTTC. Full variable domain (rest looked up from reference TRBV5-4 and TRBJ2-4): ETGVTQSPTHLIKTRGQQVTLRCSSQSGHNTVSWYQQALGQGPQFIFQYYREEENGRGNFPPRFSGLQFPNYSSELNVNALELDDSALYLCASSPRTSGDLDIQYFGAGTRLSVL.

This chain joins TRBV7-9 and TRBJ2-1; no clear D gene. Germline V gene lookup returns CDR1 SEHNR and CDR2 FQNEAQ (reference sequence). CDR3 length: 15 amino acids. Trimming removed 1 base from V and 5 bases from J, with 12 bases in between. CDR3 residues: CASSLVTSSDNEQFF. CDR3 DNA sequence: TGTGCCAGCAGCTTAGTGACTTCATCCGACAATGAGCAGTTCTTC.

The chain employs TRBV7-2 and TRBJ1-2, with a possible D match to TRBD1 (6 bases). Germline CDR1 is SGHTA and CDR2 is FQGNSA. V lost 2 bases and J lost 5, with 15 bases in between. The CDR3 contains 15 residues. The CDR3 DNA is TGTGCCAGCAGCTTATTGTGGGGGGGCGCGTATGGCTACACCTTC. Translating it yields CASSLLWGGAYGYTF.

This clone was detected once. This rearrangement joins TRBV6-1 to TRBJ1-1; D is undetermined. The germline V gene has CDR1 MNHNS and CDR2 SASEGT. V lost 6 bases and J 0 bases, leaving 5 bases between the germline ends. The CDR3 is 12 residues long. The CDR3 coding sequence is TGTGCCAGCAGACAAGTGAACACTGAAGCTTTCTTT. Translating gives CASRQVNTEAFF.

The gene calls are TRBV6-5 and TRBJ2-2, with 9 bases that match TRBD1. CDR3 size: 15 residues. With 4 bases clipped from V and 7 bases from J, the junction kept 7 bases outside the gene matches. Germline V gene sequence: CDR1 MNHEY, CDR2 SVGAGI. The DNA of the CDR3 is TGTGCCAGCAGTTCCCGGACAGGGGTTAACGGGGAGCTGTTTTTT. Encoded protein: CASSSRTGVNGELFF.